The 26 T cell receptor beta chains below were found in one sample sequenced in a study of siplizumab effects on memory and regulatory T cells. No antigen has been identified for these receptors. Cells of the mixed lymphocyte reaction were cocultured at 37 degrees C for 5 to 6 days. The table came from immunoSEQ multiplex PCR; TCRdb's copy has only in-frame clones and leaves some out. The sample gives about 4,500 clones, roughly 50% of which show up once; about 3.9% is in the top ten. The specimen was CFSE-low (dividing) CD4+ T cells sorted from an allogeneic mixed lymphocyte reaction. The source of these receptors is a human donor in good health; the cells came from an allogeneic mixed lymphocyte reaction. Some clones in this sample may be carry-over from other donors' samples.

The chain joins TRBV5-1 to TRBJ1-4; the D is unclear. V lost 5 bases and J 1 base, leaving 12 bases between the germline ends. In germline, CDR1 is SGHRS, CDR2 YFSETQ. There are 15 residues in the CDR3. This CDR3 reads CASRGQLGTNEKLFF. CDR3 DNA: TGCGCCAGCAGGGGTCAGCTGGGAACTAATGAAAAACTGTTTTTT.

The chain employs TRBV5-1 and TRBJ2-2, with 9 bases matching TRBD2. Losses at the gene ends were 0 bases for V and 7 bases for J; bases not matched to a gene: 10. The CDR3 runs to 17 residues. Germline CDR1 SGHRS, CDR2 YFSETQ. DNA of the CDR3: TGCGCCAGCAGCTTGGCCCCGCTTGGCGGGGGGGGCGGGGAGCTGTTTTTT. Translating gives CASSLAPLGGGGGELFF.

The V call is TRBV19, the J call TRBJ1-3, with no clear D. The CDR3 has 13 residues. Trimming cost V 6 bases and J 4 bases, with 10 bases left between them. Germline values: CDR1 LNHDA, CDR2 SQIVND (reference sequence). The CDR3 sequence: CASSLTGGNTIYF. The CDR3 nucleotides are TGTGCCAGTAGCCTCACCGGAGGAAACACCATATATTTT.

This clone has a single count. This sequence joins TRBV29-1 and TRBJ2-5; 14 nucleotides match TRBD2. The CDR3 spans 15 residues. CDR1 is SQVTM, CDR2 ANQGSEA, per germline. The V gene end was trimmed by 6 bases and the J gene end by 5 bases; junction bases not matched to a gene: 8. CDR3 residues: CSVGRLAGGLETQYF. Here the CDR3 DNA reads TGCAGCGTGGGCCGACTAGCGGGGGGGTTGGAGACCCAGTACTTC.

The V call is TRBV6-5, the J call TRBJ2-2; 10 positions match TRBD1. Losses at the gene ends were 5 bases for V and 7 bases for J; bases not matched to a gene: 7. Germline V CDR1 and CDR2: MNHEY, SVGAGI. The CDR3 extends over 15 amino acids. The CDR3 DNA follows: TGTGCCAGCAGTAAAGGGACAGGGGTTAACGGGGAGCTGTTTTTT. It yields the protein CASSKGTGVNGELFF.

V and J are TRBV5-1 and TRBJ1-1, with 8 bases lining up with TRBD1. CDR1 is SGHRS and CDR2 is YFSETQ in the germline V gene. The ends lost 4 bases at V and 2 bases at J; junction bases unmatched: 1. The length of the CDR3 is 13 residues. The DNA of the CDR3 is TGCGCCAGCAGCCAGGGGGCCAACACTGAAGCTTTCTTT. Protein: CASSQGANTEAFF.

By sample share, this clone is medium-sized (0.01 to 0.1%). The J gene is TRBJ1-1, the V gene TRBV6-1; D is uncertain. Per the germline V gene, CDR1 is MNHNS and CDR2 is SASEGT. This CDR3 comprises 13 residues. V was trimmed by 0 bases and J by 11 bases, leaving 13 bases between them. CDR3 sequence reads: CASSEASGFPAFF. The CDR3 nucleotides are TGTGCCAGCAGTGAAGCTTCGGGCTTTCCGGCTTTCTTT.

This clone was counted between two and nine times. The V call is TRBV7-9, the J call TRBJ2-2; 11 bases align to TRBD1. With V trimmed by 3 bases and J by 3 bases, 0 bases remained unmatched. CDR1 is SEHNR and CDR2 is FQNEAQ in the germline V gene (reference sequence). The CDR3 is 15 amino acids. This CDR3 is CASSLGQGDTGELFF. The CDR3 DNA follows: TGTGCCAGCAGCTTGGGACAGGGGGACACCGGGGAGCTGTTTTTT. The variable domain in full, with the rest retrieved from reference TRBV7-9 and TRBJ2-2, is DTGVSQNPRHKITKRGQNVTFRCDPISEHNRLYWYRQTLGQGPEFLTYFQNEAQLEKSRLLSDRFSAERPKGSFSTLEIQRTEQGDSAMYLCASSLGQGDTGELFFGEGSRLTVL.

J is TRBJ2-2 and V is TRBV5-6; D perhaps matches TRBD1 (6 bases). V gave up 0 bases and J gave up 6 bases, with 12 bases separating them. CDR1 SGHDT and CDR2 YYEEEE come from the germline V gene. CDR3 length: 15 amino acids. DNA of the CDR3: TGTGCCAGCAGCTTGGAGGGGGTAAGGGCCGGGGAGCTGTTTTTT. This sequence encodes CASSLEGVRAGELFF.

In its sample, this clone was seen a few times. The J gene is TRBJ1-6, the V gene TRBV6-6; weak D call: TRBD1 (6 bases). The germline CDR1 and CDR2 sequences are MNHNY and SVGAGI (reference sequence). V was trimmed by 7 bases and J by 10 bases, leaving 11 bases between them. CDR3 length equals 12 residues. The CDR3 spells CASTGQFSPLHF. The CDR3 region has the DNA TGTGCCAGCACAGGACAGTTCTCACCCCTCCACTTT.

The rearrangement uses TRBV6-1 and TRBJ2-1; D is perhaps TRBD1 (5 bases). This CDR3 is 14 amino acids long. The V gene's germline CDR1 is MNHNS and CDR2 SASEGT. V lost 4 bases and J 3 bases, leaving 10 bases between the germline ends. The CDR3 region is CASSAQGYYNEQFF. CDR3 DNA: TGTGCCAGCAGTGCTCAGGGATACTACAATGAGCAGTTCTTC.

The J gene is TRBJ1-1, the V gene TRBV7-2; D is ambiguous. There are 13 residues in the CDR3. V was clipped by 2 bases and J by 5 bases, with 9 bases between them. CDR1 and CDR2 from the germline V gene are SGHTA and FQGNSA. CDR3 in amino acids: CASSLKVGTEAFF. The CDR3 bases are TGTGCCAGCAGCTTAAAGGTGGGAACTGAAGCTTTCTTT.

The V gene is TRBV2, the J gene TRBJ2-7; possibly TRBD2 for D (6 bases). This CDR3 region has 16 residues. Between the trimmed V and J ends, which lost 6 bases and 7 bases, there was a span of 25 bases. Germline CDR1 reads SNHLY; CDR2 reads FYNNEI. The CDR3 DNA reads TGTGCCAGCAGCCGGGACTGGCTAGGGGCGGTGGGGGAGCAGTACTTC. This translates into CASSRDWLGAVGEQYF.

In its sample, this clone is medium-sized. The V call is TRBV15, the J call TRBJ1-1; weak D call: TRBD1 (5 bases). The germline V and J ends were trimmed by 1 base and 6 bases, with 12 bases remaining between them. The CDR3 totals 14 residues. Germline CDR1 LNHNV, CDR2 YYDKDF (reference sequence). This chain's CDR3 is CATSRVGGAPEAFF. CDR3 coding DNA: TGTGCCACCAGCAGAGTGGGCGGGGCCCCTGAAGCTTTCTTT.

The chain recombines TRBV5-4 with TRBJ2-3; the D gene is possibly TRBD2 (6 bases). This CDR3 region has 14 residues. The V and J ends lost 3 bases and 0 bases respectively, with 8 bases between them. CDR1 and CDR2 from the germline V gene are SGHNT and YYREEE (reference sequence). The CDR3, as DNA: TGTGCCAGCAGCTCCGGGACTAGCACAGATACGCAGTATTTT. It is translated as CASSSGTSTDTQYF.

V and J are TRBV11-2 and TRBJ2-7, with D perhaps being TRBD1 or TRBD2 (5 bases each). Trimming pared 5 bases from V and 10 bases from J, leaving 12 bases between. This CDR3 region has 11 residues. Per germline, CDR1 SGHAT and CDR2 FQNNGV. In DNA, the CDR3 is TGTGCCAGCAGCCTCGAGGGGCGACAGTACTTC. It yields the protein CASSLEGRQYF.

This clone was detected once. The J gene is TRBJ2-7, the V gene TRBV7-3, with TRBD1 matching over 7 bases. V lost 3 bases to trimming and J lost 4 bases; unmatched junction nucleotides: 6. CDR3 length: 14 amino acids. Germline lookup yields CDR1 SGHTA and CDR2 FQGTGA. DNA for the CDR3: TGTGCCAGCAGCTTGACCGGGACAGCATACGAGCAGTACTTC. It codes for CASSLTGTAYEQYF.

The genes are TRBV2 and TRBJ2-7, with 8 bases lining up with TRBD1. In germline, CDR1 is SNHLY, CDR2 FYNNEI. This CDR3 has 14 amino acids. The ends lost 4 bases at V and 6 bases at J; junction bases unmatched: 8. CDR3 amino acids: CASSVFQGAPEQYF. The DNA for the CDR3 is TGTGCCAGCAGTGTATTCCAGGGGGCGCCCGAGCAGTACTTC.

The chain links TRBV14 to TRBJ2-7; 9 bases fit TRBD2. Germline values: CDR1 SGHDN, CDR2 FVKESK. This CDR3 is 14 amino acids long. V lost 3 bases to trimming and J lost 5 bases; unmatched junction nucleotides: 5. The CDR3, as DNA: TGTGCCAGCAGCCAGGGACTAGCCAGGAACGAGCAGTACTTC. This encodes CASSQGLARNEQYF.

The chain uses TRBV4-1 and TRBJ2-5, with TRBD2 identical over 10 bases. Germline V gene sequence: CDR1 MGHRA, CDR2 YSYEKL. Trimming at V came to 2 bases and at J to 2 bases, leaving 5 bases not matched to a gene. The CDR3 is made up of 16 amino acids. The CDR3 sequence is CASSQPRTSGQETQYF. CDR3 in DNA: TGCGCCAGCAGCCAACCCAGGACTAGCGGTCAAGAGACCCAGTACTTC.

This clone is judged large. The V call is TRBV7-2, the J call TRBJ2-7; D is ambiguous. V shed 4 bases and J shed 3 bases, with 4 bases lying between them. The CDR3 consists of 11 residues. The germline V gene has CDR1 SGHTA and CDR2 FQGNSA. The CDR3 here is CASSSIYEQYF. CDR3 nucleotide sequence: TGTGCCAGCAGCTCCATCTACGAGCAGTACTTC.

The J gene is TRBJ1-4, the V gene TRBV6-5; D remains unclear. The V gene lost 8 bases and the J gene lost 4 bases, with 5 bases spanning the gap. Per germline, CDR1 MNHEY and CDR2 SVGAGI. This CDR3 is built from 11 residues. The CDR3, as DNA: TGTGCCAGCGGGCGTAATGAAAAACTGTTTTTT. It yields the protein CASGRNEKLFF.

This clone turned up a few times. This chain uses TRBV9 with TRBJ1-2, with D perhaps TRBD1 (6 bases). Trimming took off 3 bases at V and 4 bases at J, with 10 bases between the two ends. The CDR3 loop spans 13 amino acids. Germline-derived CDR1 and CDR2 are SGDLS and YYNGEE. The CDR3 sequence is CASSEQGSYGYTF. For the CDR3, the DNA is TGTGCCAGCAGCGAGCAGGGGAGCTATGGCTACACCTTC.

This chain connects TRBV6-5 to TRBJ1-3; tentatively, D is TRBD1 (5 bases). This CDR3 spans 15 amino acids. Looked up from germline, CDR1 is MNHEY and CDR2 is SVGAGI. V was cut by 0 bases and J by 4 bases, with 10 bases left in between. The CDR3 DNA follows: TGTGCCAGCAGTTACTCGCGGGGCAGAGGAAACACCATATATTTT. It is translated as CASSYSRGRGNTIYF.

This rearrangement joins TRBV28 to TRBJ2-1, with 12 bases fitting TRBD2. V was pared by 9 bases and J by 4 bases, with 13 bases of the junction left unmatched. CDR3 length equals 17 residues. Germline-derived CDR1 and CDR2 are MDHEN and SYDVKM. The DNA of the CDR3 is TGTGCCAGTCATCGGGTCCTAGCGGGAGGGGATTACAATGAGCAGTTCTTC. Translation: CASHRVLAGGDYNEQFF.

The chain couples TRBV6-5 to TRBJ1-6; TRBD1 matches at 8 bases. The germline gives CDR1 MNHEY, CDR2 SVGAGI. CDR3 size: 14 residues. V trimming: 7 bases; J trimming: 5 bases; junction bases outside the gene matches: 4. CDR3 bases: TGTGCCAGCACCCGGGGACAGGATAATTCACCCCTCCACTTT. It is translated as CASTRGQDNSPLHF.